This TCR beta chain was captured in a study of blood T cells in healthy people across ages. Overall study findings and caveats: The recorded TCR beta diversity per million T cells decreased in a roughly linear manner with age.

This clonotype was seen a few times. Its specificity is unknown. For the second PCR, which ran for about 7 to 12 cycles, a sample-barcoded 5' primer and a J-beta primer mix were used. Unique molecular identifiers of 12 random nucleotides labeled each cDNA. TCRdb itself ran the 5' RACE reads through MiXCR, one entry per CDR3 protein. The sample holds about 640,000 distinct CDR3 sequences, about 54% seen once. Germline CDR1 reads SGHKS; CDR2 reads YYEKEE (reference sequence). This CDR3 is built from 13 residues. The receptor comes from a man aged 55 to 69 in good health. Sequencing input: blood. The chain combines TRBV5-5 with TRBJ2-1; the D is unclear. With the DNA end fitting TRBJ2-7 better, the J assignment may be wrong. The CDR3 coding sequence is TGTGCCAGCAGCTTACAGCCCTACAATGAGCAGTACTTC. It is translated as CASSLQPYNEQYF.